What follows is one T cell receptor (beta chain) and its context. This table comes from immunoSEQ multiplex PCR, and its TCRdb copy is limited to in-frame clones, with some not included. The table lists 120,000 or so clones, 87% of them singletons. The source of the sample is a study of control samples from healthy donors and cancer patients. CDR3 length: 14 amino acids. Germline V lookup: CDR1 LGHDT, CDR2 YNNKEL (reference sequence). V dropped 5 bases and J dropped 4 bases, with 14 bases sitting between them. The sample comprised blood. V and J are TRBV3-1 (or the pseudogene TRBV3-2) and TRBJ1-2; tentatively, D is TRBD1 (6 bases). The receptor's source is a man aged 60 to 69 in good health. CDR3 nucleotide sequence: TGTGCCAGCAGCAGAGGACAGCTTGTCTATGGCTACACCTTC. Protein sequence: CASSRGQLVYGYTF.